The 23 T cell receptor beta chains listed next were all sequenced from one sample in a study of CD8+ T cells in alopecia areata. Reverse transcription of extracted RNA yielded cDNA, which provided the sequencing template. Only in-frame clones appear in the TCRdb table, and some are missing; sequencing was by immunoSEQ multiplex PCR. Of about 210,000 clones listed, less than 65% were seen once; the top ten hold 4.2%. Treatment denoted: oral pan-JAK inhibitor, 5-10 mg twice daily. The specimen comprised CD4+ T cells sorted from blood, sampled at week 4, from a patient treated with tofacitinib. The origin of the receptors is a human donor with alopecia areata.

The genes are TRBV30 and TRBJ1-5; tentatively, D is TRBD1 (5 bases). The CDR3 length is 13 residues. V was clipped by 2 bases and J by 7 bases, with 12 bases between them. Germline V CDR1 and CDR2: GTSNPN, SVGIG (reference sequence). CDR3 amino acids: CAWSPGWGQPQHF. As DNA, the CDR3 is TGTGCCTGGAGTCCAGGGTGGGGACAGCCCCAGCATTTT.

This clone was recorded a few times. The chain has TRBV11-2 and TRBJ2-3, with D possibly matching TRBD1 (6 bases). The CDR3 covers 13 residues. The germline gives CDR1 SGHAT, CDR2 FQNNGV. The V and J ends lost 3 bases and 5 bases respectively, with 9 bases between them. This chain's CDR3 is CASSFNRVDTQYF. The CDR3 DNA follows: TGTGCCAGCAGCTTCAACAGGGTAGATACGCAGTATTTT.

This sequence joins TRBV19 and TRBJ1-5, with D possibly being TRBD1 (5 bases). CDR3 length equals 15 residues. The V end was cut by 3 bases, the J end by 1 base, with 10 bases between. Per the germline V gene, CDR1 is LNHDA and CDR2 is SQIVND (reference sequence). The CDR3 loop is CASSMSGISNQPQHF. In DNA form, the CDR3 reads TGTGCCAGTAGTATGTCAGGGATAAGCAATCAGCCCCAGCATTTT.

This clone has more than one count but fewer than ten. This specimen includes other DNA sequences encoding the same CDR3. This chain links TRBV5-1 with TRBJ2-4; 8 nucleotides match TRBD1. Per germline, CDR1 SGHRS and CDR2 YFSETQ. The CDR3 has 14 residues. Trimming at V came to 0 bases and at J to 7 bases, leaving 3 bases not matched to a gene. CDR3: CASSLGQGANIQYF. The CDR3 DNA reads as TGCGCCAGCAGCTTGGGGCAGGGGGCGAACATTCAGTACTTC.

The chain employs TRBV23-1 and TRBJ1-2; 7 bases align to TRBD1. TRBV23-1 is an open reading frame whose function is uncertain. The ends lost 3 bases at V and 3 bases at J; junction bases unmatched: 10. The CDR3 is 16 amino acids. CDR3 sequence: CASSQQTGTEDYGYTF. CDR3 nucleotides: TGCGCCAGCAGTCAGCAGACCGGGACAGAAGACTATGGCTACACCTTC.

The chain is built from TRBV25-1 and TRBJ2-6; D not certain. V dropped 5 bases and J dropped 0 bases, with 11 bases sitting between them. CDR3 length: 16 residues. Germline lookup yields CDR1 MGHDK and CDR2 SYGVNS. The CDR3 sequence: CASSPNAGSGANVLTF. Here the CDR3 DNA reads TGTGCCAGCAGTCCGAATGCCGGCTCTGGGGCCAACGTCCTGACTTTC.

The chain has TRBV7-2 and TRBJ2-1, with TRBD2 identical over 8 bases. Germline lookup yields CDR1 SGHTA and CDR2 FQGNSA. The V segment lost 5 bases and the J segment 7 bases; nucleotides outside the gene matches: 13. This CDR3 comprises 16 residues. In DNA form, the CDR3 reads TGTGCCAGCAGCCCTTTTGATACGGGGGGGCCTAATGAGCAGTTCTTC. Translated: CASSPFDTGGPNEQFF.

This chain uses TRBV6-5 with TRBJ2-7; TRBD1 matches 9 bases. V was clipped by 5 bases and J by 6 bases; unmatched bases: 11. The germline V gene has CDR1 MNHEY and CDR2 SVGAGI. This CDR3 has 15 residues. Here the CDR3 DNA reads TGTGCCAGCAGTACCACCGGGACAGGGATGAGCGAGCAGTACTTC. Its translation is CASSTTGTGMSEQYF.

In this sample, this clone turned up a few times. The genes are TRBV29-1 and TRBJ2-7; 7 bases fit TRBD2. V dropped 7 bases and J dropped 0; count of bases not matched to a gene: 6. CDR3 length: 13 residues. The germline V gene encodes CDR1 SQVTM and CDR2 ANQGSEA. The CDR3 reads CSASGKSSYEQYF. CDR3 bases: TGCAGCGCGAGCGGGAAGAGCTCCTACGAGCAGTACTTC.

This chain joins TRBV29-1 and TRBJ1-5, with a possible D match to TRBD1 (5 bases). Germline values: CDR1 SQVTM, CDR2 ANQGSEA. Trimming cost V 4 bases and J 0 bases, with 10 bases left between them. This CDR3 contains 14 residues. The CDR3 loop is CSVAVQGSNQPQHF. The DNA of the CDR3 is TGCAGCGTTGCGGTCCAGGGTAGCAATCAGCCCCAGCATTTT.

V gene TRBV6-1 combines with J gene TRBJ1-2; TRBD1 matches 7 bases. Germline V gives CDR1 MNHNS, CDR2 SASEGT. This CDR3 contains 15 residues. V shed 5 bases and J 1 base; nucleotides not matched to a gene: 7. The CDR3 here is CASSSRDSLNYGYTF. The CDR3 DNA follows: TGTGCCAGCAGTTCCCGGGACAGCCTTAACTATGGCTACACCTTC.

J is TRBJ2-7 and V is TRBV7-3; D may match TRBD1 or TRBD2 (5 bases each). Trimming left V 5 bases short and J 4 bases short, with 12 bases between. Germline V gene data show CDR1 as SGHTA and CDR2 as FQGTGA. The length of the CDR3 is 13 residues. The CDR3 spells CASSKGPGYEQYF. CDR3 bases: TGTGCCAGCAGCAAGGGACCGGGGTACGAGCAGTACTTC.

This clone was detected only a few times. The genes are TRBV2 and TRBJ2-5; the D is unclear. Germline loops: CDR1 SNHLY, CDR2 FYNNEI. Trimming removed 5 bases from V and 0 bases from J, with 4 bases in between. This CDR3 contains 12 residues. The CDR3 DNA follows: TGTGCCAGCAGTCTCAACCAAGAGACCCAGTACTTC. It translates to CASSLNQETQYF.

In its sample, this clone was seen a few times. The chain has TRBV5-1 and TRBJ1-1; possibly TRBD1 for D (5 bases). Per germline, CDR1 SGHRS and CDR2 YFSETQ. The CDR3 consists of 14 residues. Trimming shortened V by 5 bases and J by 1 base, and 12 bases separated the two germline ends. The CDR3 reads CASRFGTSNTEAFF. The CDR3 DNA follows: TGCGCCAGCAGATTCGGGACCTCGAACACTGAAGCTTTCTTT.

The genes are TRBV21-1 and TRBJ2-5; the table's D gene call, TRBD1, was not cross checked with the DNA. TRBV21-1 is classified as a pseudogene. The CDR3 is 13 amino acids. The CDR3 bases are TGTGCCAGCAGCAAAGGAAGGGGAGAGACCCAGTACTTC. Translation: CASSKGRGETQYF.

The chain links TRBV29-1 to TRBJ1-1, with 8 bases identical to TRBD1. Per germline, CDR1 SQVTM and CDR2 ANQGSEA. The CDR3 runs to 13 residues. J lost 1 base, V lost 4 bases, and 2 bases had no gene match. CDR3 sequence reads: CSVAQGGNTEAFF. Written as DNA, the CDR3 is TGCAGCGTTGCACAGGGGGGGAACACTGAAGCTTTCTTT.

V and J are TRBV7-9 and TRBJ2-7, with 10 bases matching TRBD2. The CDR3 is 17 residues long. With 3 bases clipped from V and 2 bases from J, the junction kept 10 bases outside the gene matches. The germline V gene has CDR1 SEHNR and CDR2 FQNEAQ (reference sequence). DNA for the CDR3: TGTGCCAGCAGCTTGGGCTTAACTAGCGGGAAGACCTACGAGCAGTACTTC. Its translation: CASSLGLTSGKTYEQYF.

The rearrangement links TRBV7-2 to TRBJ2-5; D remains ambiguous. This CDR3 comprises 14 residues. Trimming took 6 bases from V and 1 from J, leaving 12 bases between them. Germline values: CDR1 SGHTA, CDR2 FQGNSA. CDR3 coding DNA: TGTGCCAGCAGGTCCCAAATGGCCCAAGAGACCCAGTACTTC. This sequence encodes CASRSQMAQETQYF.

This clone appeared once. V gene TRBV30 combines with J gene TRBJ1-6, with TRBD1 as a possible D gene (5 bases). Per germline, CDR1 GTSNPN and CDR2 SVGIG (reference sequence). V dropped 2 bases and J dropped 7 bases, with 12 bases sitting between them. The CDR3 extends over 14 amino acids. The CDR3 region has the DNA TGTGCCTGGAGTCACCAGGGTTTAAATTCACCCCTCCACTTT. Translation: CAWSHQGLNSPLHF. Variable domain in full (rest from reference TRBV30 and TRBJ1-6): SQTIHQWPATLVQPVGSPLSLECTVEGTSNPNLYWYRQAAGRGLQLLFYSVGIGQISSEVPQNLSASRPQDRQFILSSKKLLLSDSGFYLCAWSHQGLNSPLHFGNGTRLTVT.

The chain links TRBV5-1 to TRBJ2-3; D gene uncertain. The V gene lost 0 bases and the J gene lost 2 bases, with 7 bases spanning the gap. The CDR3 extends over 14 amino acids. Germline lookup yields CDR1 SGHRS and CDR2 YFSETQ. The DNA of the CDR3 is TGCGCCAGCAGCTTGGACCATTACACAGATACGCAGTATTTT. Protein product: CASSLDHYTDTQYF.

J is TRBJ2-3 and V is TRBV18, with D hard to call. The CDR3 runs 14 residues. Germline V gene lookup returns CDR1 KGHSH and CDR2 LQKENI. V was shortened by 0 bases and J by 2 bases, with 6 bases between the two germline ends. CDR3 coding DNA: TGTGCCAGCTCACCACCGGCCTTCACAGATACGCAGTATTTT. It codes for CASSPPAFTDTQYF.

This chain links TRBV10-3 with TRBJ2-3, with D uncertain. Trimming took off 0 bases at V and 2 bases at J, with 3 bases between the two ends. The V gene's germline CDR1 is ENHRY and CDR2 SYGVKD. The CDR3 sequence is 13 residues long. Here the CDR3 DNA reads TGTGCCATCAGTGAGTCGGACACAGATACGCAGTATTTT. Translation: CAISESDTDTQYF.

The V call is TRBV5-1, the J call TRBJ1-6, with D perhaps TRBD1 (6 bases). V lost 1 base and J lost 10, with 12 bases in between. The CDR3 has 14 residues. The germline V gene encodes CDR1 SGHRS and CDR2 YFSETQ. The CDR3 loop is CASSLQGRQSPLHF. The CDR3 coding sequence is TGCGCCAGCAGCTTGCAGGGGAGACAATCACCCCTCCACTTT.